This T cell receptor (beta chain) came from a study of blood T cell repertoires in COVID-19. Method: immunoSEQ multiplex PCR; TCRdb's copy keeps in-frame clones and lacks some. Of roughly 70,000 clones listed, 75% to 80% were seen once; the top ten hold roughly 2.4%. Germline V CDR1 and CDR2: SGHNT, YYREEE (reference sequence). After removal of 1 base from V and 4 bases from J, the junction contained 3 bases not matched to a gene. This CDR3 has 15 residues. Seattle's enrolled individuals joined amid active infection and were then monitored longitudinally. The sequence was collected from a man in his 70s with COVID-19, enrolled during active disease. Material for sequencing was peripheral blood. This sequence joins TRBV5-4 and TRBJ2-1; the match to TRBD1 covers 9 bases. The CDR3, as DNA: TGTGCCAGCAGCTTGAGGACAGGGGAATACAATGAGCAGTTCTTC. This gives the protein CASSLRTGEYNEQFF.